The T cell receptor beta chain under discussion was sequenced for a study of blood T cell repertoires in COVID-19. Germline CDR1 SEHNR, CDR2 FQNEAQ (reference sequence). CDR3 size: 13 residues. Trimming pared 7 bases from V and 3 bases from J, leaving 12 bases between. Method: immunoSEQ multiplex PCR; TCRdb's copy keeps in-frame clones and lacks some. The sample carries just under 300,000 clones, roughly 86% recorded once. This clone was counted once. The V gene is TRBV7-9, the J gene TRBJ1-2, with D perhaps TRBD1 (6 bases). This receptor was obtained from an older man with acute or convalescent COVID-19. Sample: peripheral blood. The CDR3 loop reads CASIKDRDYGYTF. In nucleotides, the CDR3 is TGTGCCAGCATCAAGGACAGAGACTATGGCTACACCTTC. Complete variable domain (other parts from reference TRBV7-9 and TRBJ1-2): DTGVSQNPRHKITKRGQNVTFRCDPISEHNRLYWYRQTLGQGPEFLTYFQNEAQLEKSRLLSDRFSAERPKGSFSTLEIQRTEQGDSAMYLCASIKDRDYGYTFGSGTRLTVV.